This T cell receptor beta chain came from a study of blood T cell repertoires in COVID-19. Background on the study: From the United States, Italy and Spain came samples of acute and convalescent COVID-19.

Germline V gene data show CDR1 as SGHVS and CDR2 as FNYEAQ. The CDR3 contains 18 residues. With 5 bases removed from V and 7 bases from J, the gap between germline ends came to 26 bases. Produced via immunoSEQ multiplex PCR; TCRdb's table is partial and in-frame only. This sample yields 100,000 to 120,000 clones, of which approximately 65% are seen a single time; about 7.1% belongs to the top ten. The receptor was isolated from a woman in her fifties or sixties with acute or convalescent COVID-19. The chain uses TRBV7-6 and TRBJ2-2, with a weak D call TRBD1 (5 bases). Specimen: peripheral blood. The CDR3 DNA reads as TGTGCCAGCAGCCCTATCTGGCAGGGCTTTGGCATAGGCGGGGAGCTGTTTTTT. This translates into CASSPIWQGFGIGGELFF. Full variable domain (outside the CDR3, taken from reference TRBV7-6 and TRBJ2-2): GAGVSQSPRYKVTKRGQDVALRCDPISGHVSLYWYRQALGQGPEFLTYFNYEAQQDKSGLPNDRFSAERPEGSISTLTIQRTEQRDSAMYRCASSPIWQGFGIGGELFFGEGSRLTVL.